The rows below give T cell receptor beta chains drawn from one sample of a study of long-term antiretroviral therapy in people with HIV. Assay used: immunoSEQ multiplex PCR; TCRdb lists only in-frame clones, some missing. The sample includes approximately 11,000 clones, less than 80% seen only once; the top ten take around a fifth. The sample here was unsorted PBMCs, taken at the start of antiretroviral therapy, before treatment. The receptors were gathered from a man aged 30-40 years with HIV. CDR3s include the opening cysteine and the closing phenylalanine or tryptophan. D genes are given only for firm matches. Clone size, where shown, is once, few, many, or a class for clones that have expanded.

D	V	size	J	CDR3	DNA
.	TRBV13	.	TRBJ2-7	CASSLSGSYYEQYF	TGTGCCAGCAGCTTAAGTGGCTCCTACTACGAGCAGTACTTC
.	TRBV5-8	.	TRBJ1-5	CASSWGVNQPQHF	TGTGCCAGCAGCTGGGGGGTTAATCAGCCCCAGCATTTT
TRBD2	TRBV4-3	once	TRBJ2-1	CASSHLLGGLSSYNEQFF	TGCGCCAGCAGCCACCTCCTGGGGGGACTAAGCTCCTACAATGAGCAGTTCTTC
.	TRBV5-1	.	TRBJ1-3	CASSFGLGPSNPMSSGNTIYF	TGCGCCAGCAGCTTCGGGCTTGGACCGTCGAATCCGATGAGCTCTGGAAACACCATATATTTT
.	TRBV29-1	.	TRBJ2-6	CSAPAVGSSGANVLTF	TGCAGCGCCCCAGCTGTGGGGAGCTCTGGGGCCAACGTCCTGACTTTC
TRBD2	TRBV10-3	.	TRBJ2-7	CAISEEGGGPNSYEQYF	TGTGCCATCAGTGAAGAGGGCGGGGGGCCGAACTCCTACGAGCAGTACTTC
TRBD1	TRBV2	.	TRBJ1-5	CASGALTGGNQPQHF	TGTGCCAGCGGGGCGCTGACAGGGGGCAATCAGCCCCAGCATTTT
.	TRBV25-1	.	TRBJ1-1	CASRVNTEAFF	TGTGCCAGCAGAGTGAACACTGAAGCTTTCTTT
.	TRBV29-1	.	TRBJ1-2	CSVGPYRDGYTF	TGCAGCGTTGGTCCATACCGGGATGGCTACACCTTC
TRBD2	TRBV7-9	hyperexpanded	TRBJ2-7	CASSFSGGPSYEQYF	TGTGCCAGCAGCTTTAGCGGGGGCCCATCCTACGAGCAGTACTTC
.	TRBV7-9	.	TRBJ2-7	CASWCTIEQYF	TGTGCCAGCTGGTGTACGATAGAGCAGTACTTC
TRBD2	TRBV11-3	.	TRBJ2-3	CASSRELAADTQYF	TGTGCCAGCAGTCGTGAGCTAGCGGCAGATACGCAGTATTTT
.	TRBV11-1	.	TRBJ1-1	CASSLIGDRYTEAFF	TGTGCCAGCAGCTTGATAGGGGATAGGTACACTGAAGCTTTCTTT
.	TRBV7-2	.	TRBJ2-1	CASSSGLGGPSYYNEQFF	TGTGCCAGCAGCTCCGGTCTGGGGGGGCCCTCCTACTACAATGAGCAGTTCTTC
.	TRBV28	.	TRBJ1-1	CATGRRNTEAFF	TGTGCCACCGGTAGACGGAACACTGAAGCTTTCTTT
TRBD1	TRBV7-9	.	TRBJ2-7	CASSHTGTESNEQYF	TGTGCCAGCAGCCATACCGGGACAGAATCTAACGAGCAGTACTTC
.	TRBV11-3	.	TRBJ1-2	CASSRFIDQTF	TGTGCCAGCAGCCGTTTCATTGATCAAACCTTC
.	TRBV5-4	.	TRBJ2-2	CASSLGQGRNTGELFF	TGTGCCAGCAGCTTGGGTCAGGGGCGTAACACCGGGGAGCTGTTTTTT
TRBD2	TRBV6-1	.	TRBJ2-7	CASRVAGGMDEQYF	TGTGCCAGCAGAGTAGCGGGAGGAATGGACGAGCAGTACTTC
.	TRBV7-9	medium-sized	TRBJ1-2	CASSGPYANYGYTF	TGTGCCAGCAGCGGGCCATATGCTAACTATGGCTACACCTTC
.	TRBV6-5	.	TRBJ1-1	CASRDSDPNTEAFF	TGTGCCAGCAGAGACAGCGATCCGAACACTGAAGCTTTCTTT
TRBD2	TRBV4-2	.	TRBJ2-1	CASSHTFVGGGGNEQFF	TGTGCCAGCAGCCATACTTTTGTCGGGGGCGGGGGGAATGAGCAGTTCTTC
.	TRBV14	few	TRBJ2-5	CASSLVINLASQETQYF	TGTGCCAGCAGCCTGGTTATAAACCTGGCCTCCCAAGAGACCCAGTACTTC
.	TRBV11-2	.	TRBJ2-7	CASSLEKGYGGPGYEQYF	TGTGCCAGCAGCTTAGAAAAAGGTTACGGGGGCCCCGGGTACGAGCAGTACTTC
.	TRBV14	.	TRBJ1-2	CASSQGGNYGYTF	TGTGCCAGCAGCCAAGGGGGTAACTATGGCTACACCTTC
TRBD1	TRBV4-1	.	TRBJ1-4	CASSQEGQPYEKLFF	TGCGCCAGCAGCCAAGAGGGACAGCCCTATGAAAAACTGTTTTTT
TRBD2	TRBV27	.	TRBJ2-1	CASSLAGGPNNEQFF	TGTGCCAGCAGTTTAGCGGGAGGGCCTAACAATGAGCAGTTCTTC
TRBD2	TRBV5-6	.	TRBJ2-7	CASSLGGETYEQYF	TGTGCCAGCAGCCTTGGGGGGGAAACCTACGAGCAGTACTTC
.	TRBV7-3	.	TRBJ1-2	CASSPLPGGDYGYTF	TGTGCCAGCAGCCCTCTACCCGGGGGCGACTATGGCTACACCTTC
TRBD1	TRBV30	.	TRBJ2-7	CAWSVVAGGRYEQYF	TGTGCCTGGAGTGTTGTGGCAGGGGGAAGGTACGAGCAGTACTTC
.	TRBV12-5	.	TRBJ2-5	CASGQGGAGQETQYF	TGTGCTAGTGGGCAAGGGGGGGCAGGGCAAGAGACCCAGTACTTC
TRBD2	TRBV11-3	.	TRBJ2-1	CASSPTPAGGEQFF	TGTGCCAGCAGCCCCACTCCGGCGGGAGGTGAGCAGTTCTTC
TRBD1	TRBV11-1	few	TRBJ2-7	CASSNTGTGGEQYF	TGTGCCAGCAGCAATACCGGGACAGGGGGCGAGCAGTACTTC
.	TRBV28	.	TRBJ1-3	CASSTFGDRNTIYF	TGTGCCAGCAGTACGTTTGGGGATAGAAACACCATATATTTT
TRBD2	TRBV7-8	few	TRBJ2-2	CASSRSGGELFF	TGTGCCAGCAGCCGTAGCGGGGGGGAGCTGTTTTTT
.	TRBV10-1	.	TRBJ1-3	CASSDGQSGNTIYF	TGCGCCAGCAGTGACGGACAGTCTGGAAACACCATATATTTT
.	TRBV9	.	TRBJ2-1	CASSVGDWSEQFF	TGTGCCAGCAGCGTAGGGGATTGGAGTGAGCAGTTCTTC
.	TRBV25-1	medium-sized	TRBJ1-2	CASSVGTNYGYTF	TGTGCCAGCAGTGTAGGAACTAACTATGGCTACACCTTC
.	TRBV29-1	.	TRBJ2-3	CSVARTDTQYF	TGCAGCGTTGCCAGAACAGATACGCAGTATTTT
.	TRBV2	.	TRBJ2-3	CAIRGIGPDTQYF	TGTGCCATCCGGGGGATAGGACCAGATACGCAGTATTTT
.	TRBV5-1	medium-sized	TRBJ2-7	CASSLAQGSIAEQYF	TGCGCCAGCAGCTTGGCTCAGGGGTCAATAGCCGAGCAGTACTTC
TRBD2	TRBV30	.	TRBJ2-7	CAWGTSGNYEQYF	TGTGCCTGGGGGACTAGCGGGAACTACGAGCAGTACTTC
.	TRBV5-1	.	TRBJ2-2	CASSLRGSNTGELFF	TGCGCCAGCAGCTTGCGGGGATCGAACACCGGGGAGCTGTTTTTT
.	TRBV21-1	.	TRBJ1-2	CASSKVVANYGYTF	TGTGCCAGCAGCAAAGTAGTGGCTAACTATGGCTACACCTTC
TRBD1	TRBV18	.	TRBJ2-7	CASSKGTGTYEQYF	TGTGCCAGCTCCAAGGGGACAGGGACCTACGAGCAGTACTTC